A selection of T cell receptor beta chains follows, all from one sample in a study of response to subunit inactivated influenza vaccine. TCRdb analysed the RT-PCR reads with MiXCR anew, one entry per CDR3 protein. The sample lists over 750,000 distinct CDR3 sequences; about 20% were seen once. The input for sequencing was PBMCs from blood, taken 4 to 6 days after vaccination. The origin of the receptors is a middle-aged man who received an inactivated influenza vaccine. The CDR3 runs from the conserved cysteine through the conserved F or W. The D gene is left open where the match is weak. Part of the rows lack a size; the others show once, few, many or a class for expanded clones.

. TRBJ2-1 TRBD2 TRBV10-3 TGTGCCATCACGGGCGGGGCTAGCGGGAGTTACAATGAGCAGTTCTTC CAITGGASGSYNEQFF
few TRBJ2-3 TRBD2 TRBV5-1 TGCGCCAGCAGCGCGGGGACTAGCGGGGGAGGTTGGGCAGATACGCAGTATTTT CASSAGTSGGGWADTQYF
. TRBJ2-3 TRBD2 TRBV20-1 TGCAGTGCTAGAGATGTAGCGGGGGGCACAGATACGCAGTATTTT CSARDVAGGTDTQYF
. TRBJ2-7 TRBD2 TRBV10-3 TGTGCCATCAGTGACCCCTCTAGCGGGGCCCCCTACGAGCAGTACTTC CAISDPSSGAPYEQYF
. TRBJ2-7 . TRBV7-9 TGTGCCAGCAGCTTAGCGCGAGACGGGTCCTACGAGCAGTACTTC CASSLARDGSYEQYF
. TRBJ2-1 TRBD1 TRBV15 TGTGCCACCAGCAGAGGGACAGGGCTTGTAGACAATGAGCAGTTCTTC CATSRGTGLVDNEQFF
. TRBJ2-1 . TRBV9 TGTGCCAGCAGCGCCCTCGGGGGGCGCGGCCTTTACAATGAGCAGTTCTTC CASSALGGRGLYNEQFF
. TRBJ2-1 . TRBV15 TGTGCCACCAGCAGAGATGCGGGACCCTTGGATGAGCAGTTCTTC CATSRDAGPLDEQFF
. TRBJ2-6 . TRBV28 TGTGCCAGCCTAAGCCCGGATCTGCCTGGGGCCAACGTCCTGACTTTC CASLSPDLPGANVLTF
. TRBJ1-1 TRBD1 TRBV20-1 TGCAGTGCTAGATCCGGGACAGGGAGGGGGTCACGAGCTTTCTTT CSARSGTGRGSRAFF
few TRBJ2-5 TRBD2 TRBV10-3 TGTGCCATCAGCGCGGGACTAGCGGAAGAGACCCAGTACTTC CAISAGLAEETQYF
. TRBJ2-1 . TRBV20-1 TGCAGTGCCGTCCCGACATTACAGGACAATGAGCAGTTCTTC CSAVPTLQDNEQFF
. TRBJ1-5 . TRBV5-6 TGTGCCAGCAGCTTGTTTCGGGATCTGAATCAGCCCCAGCATTTT CASSLFRDLNQPQHF
. TRBJ1-1 . TRBV4-3 TGCGCCAGCAGCCAAAGCGCGACAGGAACTGGCGGGGCTTTCTTT CASSQSATGTGGAFF
few TRBJ2-1 TRBD1 TRBV6-1 TGTGCCAGCAGTGCCCACCGACCCCTGACAGGGTCCAATGAGCAGTTCTTC CASSAHRPLTGSNEQFF
few TRBJ2-3 . TRBV4-3 TGCGCCAGCAGCCAAGATCCGAGGGGGAGAGCAGATACGCAGTATTTT CASSQDPRGRADTQYF
. TRBJ2-1 TRBD1 TRBV7-9 TGTGCCAGCAGCTTACGGGGACAGAACTACAATGAGCAGTTCTTC CASSLRGQNYNEQFF
few TRBJ1-5 . TRBV20-1 TGCAGTGCTCTCCCCGGAGGGGTGGGCAATCAGCCCCAGCATTTT CSALPGGVGNQPQHF
once TRBJ2-7 . TRBV14 TGTGCCAGCAGCCGAAGACAAAGTGGGTCCGAGCAGTACTTC CASSRRQSGSEQYF
. TRBJ2-3 . TRBV7-8 TGTGCCAGCACTCAGGCGATAGATACGCAGTATTTT CASTQAIDTQYF
many TRBJ2-7 . TRBV4-3 TGCGCCAGCAGCCACGACAGATCCTACGAGCAGTACTTC CASSHDRSYEQYF
many TRBJ1-1 TRBD1 TRBV5-1 TGCGCCAGCAGCTTGGGGCCGGGACAGGGAGACACTGAAGCTTTCTTT CASSLGPGQGDTEAFF
. TRBJ2-7 . TRBV5-1 TGCGCCAGCAGTTATCAGGACGGCTCCTACGAGCAGTACTTC CASSYQDGSYEQYF
few TRBJ1-1 . TRBV20-1 TGCAGTGCTAGCTTCAGGGTCGGCACTGAAGCTTTCTTT CSASFRVGTEAFF
. TRBJ2-7 . TRBV20-1 TGCAGTGCTAGATCCAATTCCTACGAGCAGTACTTC CSARSNSYEQYF
many TRBJ1-4 . TRBV28 TGTGCCAGCAGTTCCACCGCGGACCAATCTAATGAAAAACTGTTTTTT CASSSTADQSNEKLFF
. TRBJ1-1 . TRBV29-1 TGCAGCGTTGCCATACCAACGAGAGTGAACACTGAAGCTTTCTTT CSVAIPTRVNTEAFF
. TRBJ2-7 TRBD1 TRBV20-1 TGCAGTGCTAGAGACCCCCGACAGGGGGCCTACGAGCAGTACTTC CSARDPRQGAYEQYF
. TRBJ2-2 . TRBV7-2 TGTGCCAGCAGCTTGTATTCACAGGCCACCGGGGAGCTGTTTTTT CASSLYSQATGELFF
. TRBJ2-5 . TRBV20-1 TGCAGTGCTAGAAGGGAGGAGACCCAGTACTTC CSARREETQYF
. TRBJ2-7 TRBD1 TRBV10-3 TGTGCCATCAGTGAGTACCTGATGCCGGGACAGGGCCCCCTTGAGCAGTACTTC CAISEYLMPGQGPLEQYF
. TRBJ2-3 TRBD1 TRBV14 TGTGCCAGCAGCGCCCCCGGGACAGGGGTTTACGATACGCAGTATTTT CASSAPGTGVYDTQYF
. TRBJ2-1 . TRBV21-1 TGTGCCAGTTTAGCGGGAGGTTCTGTTTGTGAGCAGTTCTTC CASLAGGSVCEQFF
few TRBJ2-5 . TRBV5-1 TGCGCCAGCAGCTTGGGGCCTCCCCAGGGAGAGACCCAGTACTTC CASSLGPPQGETQYF
few TRBJ2-5 TRBD1 TRBV15 TGTGCCACCAGCGCCACAGGGGCTTGGGAGACCCAGTACTTC CATSATGAWETQYF
. TRBJ1-2 TRBD1 TRBV28 TGTGCCAGCAGTTTAATTAGGACAGGTTGGGGCTACACCTTC CASSLIRTGWGYTF
many TRBJ2-3 . TRBV7-2 TGTGCCAGCAGCGTTGGCTCTAGCACAGATACGCAGTATTTT CASSVGSSTDTQYF
. TRBJ2-1 . TRBV7-9 TGTGCCAGCAGCTTAGCGAGGGCAGGCTGGGAGCAGTTCTTC CASSLARAGWEQFF
few TRBJ2-7 . TRBV5-6 TGTGCCAGCAGCTTGGTGGGAGTTTCCGGCGAGCAGTACTTC CASSLVGVSGEQYF
few TRBJ2-5 TRBD2 TRBV5-1 TGCGCCAGCAGCTTTAAACGACTAGCGGGGTTTGACGGGCAAGAGACCCAGTACTTC CASSFKRLAGFDGQETQYF
few TRBJ2-1 TRBD2 TRBV7-3 TGTGCCAGCAGCACTGGGACTAGCGGGATCGATGAGCAGTTCTTC CASSTGTSGIDEQFF
few TRBJ1-4 . TRBV5-5 TGTGCCAGCAGCTTAGGGTTCGGAGATGAAAAACTGTTTTTT CASSLGFGDEKLFF
. TRBJ2-7 TRBD2 TRBV5-1 TGCGCCAGCAGCTTGCTAGCGGGAGGCTCATTAGGATTCTACGAGCAGTACTTC CASSLLAGGSLGFYEQYF
few TRBJ2-7 . TRBV9 TGTGCCAGCAGCGTAAACCCTCACTACGAGCAGTACTTC CASSVNPHYEQYF
few TRBJ2-5 TRBD2 TRBV18 TGTGCCAGCTCACCACCTCGAGTAGCGGGGGGGCCTTTGGAAGAGACCCAGTACTTC CASSPPRVAGGPLEETQYF
few TRBJ1-2 TRBD1 TRBV6-1 TGTGCCAGCAGGAAAAGACAGGGCTCAGCTAACTATGGCTACACCTTC CASRKRQGSANYGYTF
. TRBJ2-3 TRBD2 TRBV30 TGTGCCTGGAGGACTAGCGGGAGTTCAGATACGCAGTATTTT CAWRTSGSSDTQYF
once TRBJ2-7 . TRBV28 TGTGCCAGCAGTCTTAGAATAGGGGGCTACGAGCAGTACTTC CASSLRIGGYEQYF
. TRBJ1-6 TRBD1 TRBV20-1 TGCAGTGCCCCCCGCAGGGGGACGTATAATTCACCCCTCCACTTT CSAPRRGTYNSPLHF
many TRBJ2-6 . TRBV29-1 TGCAGCGTTGAGTCTTGGCAACCCATTCCTCCGGGGGGGGCCAACGTCCTGACTTTC CSVESWQPIPPGGANVLTF
. TRBJ2-3 TRBD1 TRBV6-1 TGTGCCAGAAACTTGGTCGGGACAGGGAGTATGGCAGATACGCAGTATTTT CARNLVGTGSMADTQYF
few TRBJ2-2 . TRBV15 TGTGCCACCAGGGGGGTTGGGACCGGGGAGCTGTTTTTT CATRGVGTGELFF
. TRBJ2-5 . TRBV6-2/TRBV6-3 TGTGCTTGCAACGAGGGCATCCCAGGGGCCCAGTACTTC CACNEGIPGAQYF